This T cell receptor (beta chain) was sequenced during a study of identical twins. The study, taken as a whole, reports: Cross-sectional statistics, not tracking of the same donors, supported the conclusions. The degree of excess twin sharing was weaker in beta out-of-frame sequences.

Trimming cost V 4 bases and J 0 bases, with 10 bases left between them. Germline assignment: CDR1 SEHNR and CDR2 FQNEAQ (reference sequence). This CDR3 is 14 amino acids long. Each donor was a healthy Caucasian. A template switching step contributed a universal primer site, while unique molecular identifiers were present in the cDNA. TCRdb processed the 5' RACE reads anew with MiXCR; each CDR3 protein has one entry. The profile shows approximately 490,000 distinct CDR3 sequences, around 20% of them singletons. In regard to this clonotype: Antigen specificity is unknown.

These same records also appear under a second study, on yellow fever vaccine responses in identical twins.

This receptor was obtained from a woman between 18 and 29 years old in good health. Sequenced sample: CD4+ T cells sorted from blood. The chain links TRBV7-9 to TRBJ2-7, with D unclear. The CDR3 DNA reads TGTGCCAGCAGCTCACCCGCCAGCTCCTACGAGCAGTACTTC. Translation: CASSSPASSYEQYF. The variable domain in full, with the rest retrieved from reference TRBV7-9 and TRBJ2-7, is DTGVSQNPRHKITKRGQNVTFRCDPISEHNRLYWYRQTLGQGPEFLTYFQNEAQLEKSRLLSDRFSAERPKGSFSTLEIQRTEQGDSAMYLCASSSPASSYEQYFGPGTRLTVT.